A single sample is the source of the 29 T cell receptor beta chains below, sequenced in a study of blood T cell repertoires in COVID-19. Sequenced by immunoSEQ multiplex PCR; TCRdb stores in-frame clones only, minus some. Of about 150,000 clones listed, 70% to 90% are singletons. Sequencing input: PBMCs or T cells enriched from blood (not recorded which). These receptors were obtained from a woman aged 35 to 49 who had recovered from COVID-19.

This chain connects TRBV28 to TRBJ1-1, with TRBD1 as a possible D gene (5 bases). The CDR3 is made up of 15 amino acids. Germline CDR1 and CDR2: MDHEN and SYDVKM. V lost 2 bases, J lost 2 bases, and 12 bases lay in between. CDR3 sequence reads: CASSLRQGGNTEAFF. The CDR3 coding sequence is TGTGCCAGCAGTTTAAGGCAGGGAGGTAACACTGAAGCTTTCTTT.

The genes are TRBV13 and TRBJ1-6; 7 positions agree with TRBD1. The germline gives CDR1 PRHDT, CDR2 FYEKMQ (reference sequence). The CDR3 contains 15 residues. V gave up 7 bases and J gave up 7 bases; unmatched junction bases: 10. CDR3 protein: CASTQLQGGNSPLHF. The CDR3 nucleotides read TGTGCCAGCACCCAACTGCAGGGGGGAAATTCACCCCTCCACTTT.

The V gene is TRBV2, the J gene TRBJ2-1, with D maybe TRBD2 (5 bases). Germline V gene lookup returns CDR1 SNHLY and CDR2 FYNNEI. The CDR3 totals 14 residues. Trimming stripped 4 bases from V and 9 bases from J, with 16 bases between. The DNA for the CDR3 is TGTGCCAGCAGTGTAAGGAGTATTGAGGGTGAGCAGTTCTTC. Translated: CASSVRSIEGEQFF.

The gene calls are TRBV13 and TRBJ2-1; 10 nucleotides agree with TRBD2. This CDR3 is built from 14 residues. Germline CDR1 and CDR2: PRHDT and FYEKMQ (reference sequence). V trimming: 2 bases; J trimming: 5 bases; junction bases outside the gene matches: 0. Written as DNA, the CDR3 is TGTGCCAGCAGCTTACTAGCGGGGGACAATGAGCAGTTCTTC. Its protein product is CASSLLAGDNEQFF.

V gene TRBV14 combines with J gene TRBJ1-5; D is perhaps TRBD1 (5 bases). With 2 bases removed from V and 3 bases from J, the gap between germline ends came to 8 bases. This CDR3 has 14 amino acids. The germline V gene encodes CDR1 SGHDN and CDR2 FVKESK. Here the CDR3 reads CASSQTGYNQPQHF. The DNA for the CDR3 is TGTGCCAGCAGCCAAACAGGCTACAATCAGCCCCAGCATTTT.

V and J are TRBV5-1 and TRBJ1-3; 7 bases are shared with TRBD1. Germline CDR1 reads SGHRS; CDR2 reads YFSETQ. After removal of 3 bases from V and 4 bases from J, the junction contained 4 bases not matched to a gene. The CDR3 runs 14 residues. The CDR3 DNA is TGCGCCAGCAGCTCGACAGGGCAGGGAAACACCATATATTTT. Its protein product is CASSSTGQGNTIYF.

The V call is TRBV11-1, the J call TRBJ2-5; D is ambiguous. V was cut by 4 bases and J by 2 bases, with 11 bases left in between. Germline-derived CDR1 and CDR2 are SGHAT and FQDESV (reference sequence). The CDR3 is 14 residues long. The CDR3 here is CASSSVVGQETQYF. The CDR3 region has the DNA TGTGCCAGCAGCTCCGTAGTCGGGCAAGAGACCCAGTACTTC.

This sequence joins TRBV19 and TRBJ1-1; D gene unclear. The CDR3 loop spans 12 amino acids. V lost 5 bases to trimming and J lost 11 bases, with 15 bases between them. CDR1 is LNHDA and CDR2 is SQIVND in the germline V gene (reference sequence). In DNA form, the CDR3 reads TGTGCCAGTAGTTCCCTAACCAAAGAGGCTTTCTTT. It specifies CASSSLTKEAFF.

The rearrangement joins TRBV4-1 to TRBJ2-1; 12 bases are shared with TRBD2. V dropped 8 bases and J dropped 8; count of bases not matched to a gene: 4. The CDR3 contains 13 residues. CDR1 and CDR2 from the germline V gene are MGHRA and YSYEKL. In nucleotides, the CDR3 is TGCGCCAGCGCTAGCGGGAGGGGGGATGAGCAGTTCTTC. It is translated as CASASGRGDEQFF.

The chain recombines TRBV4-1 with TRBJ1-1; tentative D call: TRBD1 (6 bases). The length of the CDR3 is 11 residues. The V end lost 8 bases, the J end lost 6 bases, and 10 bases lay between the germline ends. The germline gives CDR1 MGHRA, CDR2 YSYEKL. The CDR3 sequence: CASGKGAEAFF. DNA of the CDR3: TGCGCCAGCGGGAAGGGGGCTGAAGCTTTCTTT.

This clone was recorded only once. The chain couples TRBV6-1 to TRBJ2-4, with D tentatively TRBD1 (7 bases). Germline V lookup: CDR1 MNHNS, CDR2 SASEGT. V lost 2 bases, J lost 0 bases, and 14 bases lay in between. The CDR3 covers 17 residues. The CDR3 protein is CASSESPGGIAKNIQYF. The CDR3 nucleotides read TGTGCCAGCAGTGAATCCCCAGGGGGGATAGCCAAAAACATTCAGTACTTC.

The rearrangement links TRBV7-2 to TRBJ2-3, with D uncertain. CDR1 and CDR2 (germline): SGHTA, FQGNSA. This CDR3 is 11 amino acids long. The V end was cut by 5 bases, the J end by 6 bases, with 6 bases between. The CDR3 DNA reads TGTGCCAGCAGCCACGGGGATACGCAGTATTTT. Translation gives CASSHGDTQYF.

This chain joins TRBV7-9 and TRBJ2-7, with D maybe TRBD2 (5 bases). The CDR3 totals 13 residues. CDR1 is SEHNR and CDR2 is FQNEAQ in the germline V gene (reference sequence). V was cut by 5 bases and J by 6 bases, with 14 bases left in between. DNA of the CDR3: TGTGCCAGCAGCATCGACTATTTGATCGAGCAGTACTTC. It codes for CASSIDYLIEQYF.

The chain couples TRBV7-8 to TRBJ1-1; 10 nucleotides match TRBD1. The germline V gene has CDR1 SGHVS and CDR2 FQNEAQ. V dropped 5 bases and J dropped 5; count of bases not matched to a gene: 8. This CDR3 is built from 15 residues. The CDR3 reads CASSSRQGAWTEAFF. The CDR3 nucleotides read TGTGCCAGCAGCAGCAGACAGGGGGCTTGGACTGAAGCTTTCTTT.

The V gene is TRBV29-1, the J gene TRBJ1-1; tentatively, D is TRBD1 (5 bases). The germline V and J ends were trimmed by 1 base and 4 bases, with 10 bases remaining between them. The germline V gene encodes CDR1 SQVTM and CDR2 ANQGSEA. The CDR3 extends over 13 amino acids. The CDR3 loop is CSVEVGGGTEAFF. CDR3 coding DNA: TGCAGCGTTGAAGTGGGGGGAGGCACTGAAGCTTTCTTT.

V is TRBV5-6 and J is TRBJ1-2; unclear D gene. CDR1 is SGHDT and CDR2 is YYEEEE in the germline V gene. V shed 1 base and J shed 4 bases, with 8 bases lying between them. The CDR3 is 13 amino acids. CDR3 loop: CASSLQELYGYTF. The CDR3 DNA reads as TGTGCCAGCAGCTTGCAGGAACTCTATGGCTACACCTTC.

The CDR3 is CASSMTGEDGYTF. CDR3 sequence (DNA): TGTGCCAGTAGTATGACAGGGGAGGATGGCTACACCTTC. The V call is TRBV19, the J call TRBJ1-2, with 8 bases fitting TRBD1. Germline-derived CDR1 and CDR2 are LNHDA and SQIVND (reference sequence). CDR3 length: 13 amino acids. Unmatched junction bases numbered 3, after V lost 3 bases and J lost 6 bases.

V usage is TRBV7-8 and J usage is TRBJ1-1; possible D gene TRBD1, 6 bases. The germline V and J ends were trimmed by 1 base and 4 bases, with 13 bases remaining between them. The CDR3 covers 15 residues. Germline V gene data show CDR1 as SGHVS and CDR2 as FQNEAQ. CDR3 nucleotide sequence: TGTGCCAGCAGCTTAGTAGTGGGGGCGCCCACTGAAGCTTTCTTT. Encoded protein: CASSLVVGAPTEAFF.

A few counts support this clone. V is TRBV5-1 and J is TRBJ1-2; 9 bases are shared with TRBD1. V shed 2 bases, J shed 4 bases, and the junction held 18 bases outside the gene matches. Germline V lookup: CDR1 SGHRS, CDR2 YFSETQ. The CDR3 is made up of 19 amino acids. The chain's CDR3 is CASSLEPGTGYQVPYGYTF. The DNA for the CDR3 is TGCGCCAGCAGCTTAGAACCCGGGACAGGGTATCAAGTCCCCTATGGCTACACCTTC.

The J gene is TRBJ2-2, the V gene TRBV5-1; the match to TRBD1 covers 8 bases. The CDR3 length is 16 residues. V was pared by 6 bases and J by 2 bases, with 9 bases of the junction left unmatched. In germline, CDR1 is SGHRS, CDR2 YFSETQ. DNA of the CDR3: TGCGCCAGCACCCCGAGGGCAGGGGGCAACACCGGGGAGCTGTTTTTT. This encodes CASTPRAGGNTGELFF.

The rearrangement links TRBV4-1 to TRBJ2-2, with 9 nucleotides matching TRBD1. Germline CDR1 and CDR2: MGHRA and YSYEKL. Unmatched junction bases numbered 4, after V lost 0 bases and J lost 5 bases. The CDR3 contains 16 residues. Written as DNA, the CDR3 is TGCGCCAGCAGCCAAGAACAGGGGGCCGGAACCGGGGAGCTGTTTTTT. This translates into CASSQEQGAGTGELFF.

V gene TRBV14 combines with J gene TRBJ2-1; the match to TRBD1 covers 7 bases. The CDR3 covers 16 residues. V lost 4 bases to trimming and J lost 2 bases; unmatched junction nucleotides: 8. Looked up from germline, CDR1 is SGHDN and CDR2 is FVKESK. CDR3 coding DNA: TGTGCCAGCAGCCTCGGGACAGTTCGAGCCTACAATGAGCAGTTCTTC. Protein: CASSLGTVRAYNEQFF.

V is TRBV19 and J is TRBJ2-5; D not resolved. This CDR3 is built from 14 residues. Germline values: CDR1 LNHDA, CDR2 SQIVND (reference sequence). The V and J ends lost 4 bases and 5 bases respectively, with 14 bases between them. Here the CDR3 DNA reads TGTGCCAGTAGTAAATCCGAGAGGCGGGAGACCCAGTACTTC. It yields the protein CASSKSERRETQYF.

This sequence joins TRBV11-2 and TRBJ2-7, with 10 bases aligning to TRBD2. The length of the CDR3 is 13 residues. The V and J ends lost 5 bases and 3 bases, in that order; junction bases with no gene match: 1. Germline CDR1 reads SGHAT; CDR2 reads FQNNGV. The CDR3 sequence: CASSGTSDYEQYF. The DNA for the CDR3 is TGTGCCAGCAGCGGGACTAGCGACTACGAGCAGTACTTC. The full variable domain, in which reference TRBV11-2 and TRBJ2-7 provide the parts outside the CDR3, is EAGVAQSPRYKIIEKRQSVAFWCNPISGHATLYWYQQILGQGPKLLIQFQNNGVVDDSQLPKDRFSAERLKGVDSTLKIQPAKLEDSAVYLCASSGTSDYEQYFGPGTRLTVT.

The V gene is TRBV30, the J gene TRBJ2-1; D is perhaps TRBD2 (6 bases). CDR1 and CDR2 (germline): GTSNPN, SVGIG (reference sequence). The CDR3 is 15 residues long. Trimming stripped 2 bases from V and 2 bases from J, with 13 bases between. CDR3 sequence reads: CAWSIIAAPYNEQFF. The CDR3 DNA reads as TGTGCCTGGAGTATAATAGCGGCGCCCTACAATGAGCAGTTCTTC. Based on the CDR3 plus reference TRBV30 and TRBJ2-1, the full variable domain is SQTIHQWPATLVQPVGSPLSLECTVEGTSNPNLYWYRQAAGRGLQLLFYSVGIGQISSEVPQNLSASRPQDRQFILSSKKLLLSDSGFYLCAWSIIAAPYNEQFFGPGTRLTVL.

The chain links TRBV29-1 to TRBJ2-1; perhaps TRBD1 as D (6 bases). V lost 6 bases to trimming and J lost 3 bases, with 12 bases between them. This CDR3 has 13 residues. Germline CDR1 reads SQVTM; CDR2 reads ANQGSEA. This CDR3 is CSVRTVSYNEQFF. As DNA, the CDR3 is TGCAGCGTGAGGACAGTTAGCTACAATGAGCAGTTCTTC.

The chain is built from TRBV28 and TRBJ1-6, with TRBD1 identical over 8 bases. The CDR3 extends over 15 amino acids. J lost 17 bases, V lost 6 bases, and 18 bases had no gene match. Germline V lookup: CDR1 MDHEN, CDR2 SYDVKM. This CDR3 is CASSLPGQGERKIHF. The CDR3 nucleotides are TGTGCCAGCAGCTTACCCGGACAGGGAGAGAGGAAAATCCACTTT.

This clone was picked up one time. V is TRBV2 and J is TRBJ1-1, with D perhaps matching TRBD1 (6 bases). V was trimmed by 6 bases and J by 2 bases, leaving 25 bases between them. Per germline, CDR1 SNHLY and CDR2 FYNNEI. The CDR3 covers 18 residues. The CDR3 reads CASRAYTGSLPLNTEAFF. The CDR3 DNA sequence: TGTGCCAGCAGGGCCTACACAGGGTCCCTACCGCTCAACACTGAAGCTTTCTTT.

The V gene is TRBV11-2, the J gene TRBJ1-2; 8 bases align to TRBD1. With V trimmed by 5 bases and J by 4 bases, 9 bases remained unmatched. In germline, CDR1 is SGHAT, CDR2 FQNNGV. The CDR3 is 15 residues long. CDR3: CASSLGGTGVYGYTF. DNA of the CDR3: TGTGCCAGCAGCCTAGGGGGGACAGGAGTCTATGGCTACACCTTC.